The 2 T cell receptor beta chains below come from one sample, sequenced in a study of blood T cell repertoires in COVID-19. Generated by immunoSEQ multiplex PCR, the TCRdb table keeps only in-frame clones and is missing some. The sample has about 82,000 clones, around 67% seen once. Sequences were obtained from peripheral blood. The receptors originated from a human donor with acute or convalescent COVID-19. The donor label of this sample is uncertain.

This chain joins TRBV9 and TRBJ2-2, with D maybe TRBD2 (6 bases). The germline CDR1 and CDR2 sequences are SGDLS and YYNGEE. The CDR3 consists of 16 residues. Trimming stripped 0 bases from V and 3 bases from J, with 12 bases between. As DNA, the CDR3 is TGTGCCAGCAGCGTAGGAAATAGCGGTCACACCGGGGAGCTGTTTTTT. Its translation is CASSVGNSGHTGELFF.

This clone was detected a few times. The rearrangement joins TRBV12-2 to TRBJ1-2; the table calls TRBD1, which could not be checked here. TRBV12-2 is shown as a pseudogene. The CDR3 length is 18 residues. The CDR3 sequence: CASRLGPKAGRINYGYTF. The CDR3 bases are TGTGCAAGTCGCTTAGGCCCTAAGGCAGGCCGAATAAATTATGGCTACACCTTC.